A selection of T cell receptor beta chains follows, all from one sample in a study of molecular identifiers for immune sequencing clone quantification. One entry per CDR3 protein, called by TCRdb with MiXCR from the PCR reads. The table has 90,000 or so distinct CDR3 sequences, roughly 23% seen once. Sequenced sample: naive CD8+ T cells from blood, with Jurkat cell RNA spiked in. These TCRs come from a human donor in good health. Some libraries in this study had Jurkat cell RNA spiked in. Each CDR3 is given with its conserved first and last residue. D genes are given only for firm matches. Rows may omit the clone size; those that give it use once, few, many or a size class.

D,J,V,length,size,CDR3,DNA
.,TRBJ1-1,TRBV11-2,17,once,CASSFGEGDWENTEAFF,TGTGCCAGCAGCTTCGGAGAGGGGGACTGGGAAAACACTGAAGCTTTCTTT
TRBD1,TRBJ2-1,TRBV29-1,13,many,CSAADRADNEQFF,TGCAGCGCTGCGGACAGGGCCGACAATGAGCAGTTCTTC
TRBD1,TRBJ1-1,TRBV27,15,.,CATSGTGEFGTEAFF,TGTGCCACCTCCGGGACAGGGGAGTTTGGCACTGAAGCTTTCTTT
.,TRBJ1-5,TRBV20-1,12,many,CSAGFYDQPQHF,TGCAGTGCTGGGTTTTATGATCAGCCCCAGCATTTT
.,TRBJ2-1,TRBV14,12,.,CASSPTSAEQFF,TGTGCCAGCAGTCCGACTAGTGCGGAGCAGTTCTTC
TRBD1,TRBJ2-7,TRBV20-1,12,many,CSATDRTYEQYF,TGCAGTGCTACGGACAGGACCTACGAGCAGTACTTC
.,TRBJ2-5,TRBV19,13,few,CASSIGQQETQYF,TGTGCCAGTAGTATCGGTCAACAAGAGACCCAGTACTTC
TRBD1,TRBJ2-7,TRBV7-9,13,.,CASSPTGAYEQYF,TGTGCCAGCAGCCCGACAGGGGCCTACGAGCAGTACTTC
TRBD1,TRBJ2-3,TRBV28,15,many,CASSPDRGSEDTQYF,TGTGCCAGCAGCCCGGACAGGGGTAGTGAGGATACGCAGTATTTT
TRBD1,TRBJ2-3,TRBV24-1,18,few,CATSDLRLDRGLPDTQYF,TGTGCCACCAGTGATTTGCGTTTGGACAGGGGGCTTCCGGATACGCAGTATTTT
.,TRBJ1-1,TRBV12-5,15,many,CASGLGMAENTEAFF,TGTGCTAGTGGTTTAGGGATGGCGGAGAACACTGAAGCTTTCTTT
.,TRBJ1-1,TRBV19,15,.,CASSRGVSMNTEAFF,TGTGCCTCCTCACGGGGGGTCTCAATGAACACTGAAGCTTTCTTT
.,TRBJ2-5,TRBV7-6,14,many,CASSMSWGEETQYF,TGTGCCAGCAGCATGTCCTGGGGGGAAGAGACCCAGTACTTC
TRBD2,TRBJ2-1,TRBV7-2,21,few,CASSSRIAGGAPISRRNEQFF,TGTGCCAGCAGCTCGAGAATAGCGGGGGGGGCACCAATTTCGCGAAGGAATGAGCAGTTCTTC
.,TRBJ2-3,TRBV5-6,15,many,CASFPKAGPGDTQYF,TGTGCCAGCTTCCCTAAGGCAGGGCCAGGGGATACGCAGTATTTT
.,TRBJ1-1,TRBV6-1,15,few,CASTGVFESSTEAFF,TGTGCCAGCACGGGGGTTTTCGAGTCGAGCACTGAAGCTTTCTTT
TRBD1,TRBJ1-2,TRBV12-3/TRBV12-4,14,few,CASSTIQGNYGYTF,TGTGCCAGCAGTACTATACAGGGGAACTATGGCTACACCTTC
TRBD1,TRBJ1-2,TRBV27,17,.,CASSSRTGGAGDYGYTF,TGTGCCAGCAGTTCCCGGACAGGGGGCGCCGGGGACTATGGCTACACCTTC
.,TRBJ2-5,TRBV12-3/TRBV12-4,13,.,CASSLAGEGTQYF,TGTGCCAGCAGTTTAGCGGGGGAAGGGACCCAGTACTTC
.,TRBJ2-1,TRBV4-1,13,.,CASSQRLGVEQFF,TGCGCCAGCAGCCAGAGACTGGGCGTTGAGCAGTTCTTC
.,TRBJ1-5,TRBV28,17,.,CASSSPNRVNSNQPQHF,TGTGCCAGCAGTTCACCTAACAGGGTAAATAGCAATCAGCCCCAGCATTTT
TRBD2,TRBJ2-1,TRBV13,17,.,CASSGLAGPSSYNEQFF,TGTGCCAGCAGCGGACTAGCGGGGCCTAGCTCCTACAATGAGCAGTTCTTC
TRBD1,TRBJ2-7,TRBV7-9,14,many,CASSPGDRAYEQYF,TGTGCCAGCAGCCCCGGGGACAGAGCCTACGAGCAGTACTTC
.,TRBJ2-7,TRBV5-1,13,.,CASSLVQGYEQYF,TGCGCCAGCAGCTTGGTACAGGGCTACGAGCAGTACTTC
TRBD1,TRBJ2-5,TRBV15,12,many,CATSNRQGLKYF,TGTGCCACCAGCAACCGACAGGGATTGAAGTACTTC
.,TRBJ1-2,TRBV12-3/TRBV12-4,13,.,CASSLGTVYGYTF,TGTGCCAGCAGTTTAGGGACAGTCTATGGCTACACCTTC
.,TRBJ2-3,TRBV9,15,few,CASSVYGLSTDTQYF,TGTGCCAGCAGCGTCTACGGGCTCTCCACAGATACGCAGTATTTT
TRBD2,TRBJ2-1,TRBV11-2,17,few,CASSLSAGGPTYNEQFF,TGTGCCAGCAGCTTGTCGGCGGGGGGGCCCACCTACAATGAGCAGTTCTTC
TRBD1,TRBJ1-2,TRBV7-6,16,few,CASSSYGQEINYGYTF,TGTGCCAGCAGCTCCTATGGACAGGAAATTAACTATGGCTACACCTTC
TRBD1,TRBJ2-6,TRBV7-2,18,many,CASSHRDRILSGANVLTF,TGTGCCAGCAGCCACCGGGACAGGATCCTCTCTGGGGCCAACGTCCTGACTTTC
TRBD1,TRBJ2-3,TRBV19,17,many,CASSFHDRGTSTDTQYF,TGTGCCAGTAGTTTCCACGACAGGGGGACTAGCACAGATACGCAGTATTTT
.,TRBJ1-1,TRBV5-1,13,.,CASSLPGGTEAFF,TGCGCCAGCAGCTTGCCCGGGGGCACTGAAGCTTTCTTT
.,TRBJ2-3,TRBV14,17,.,CASSQVPRARYTDTQYF,TGTGCCAGCAGCCAAGTCCCCAGGGCGAGGTACACAGATACGCAGTATTTT
.,TRBJ2-3,TRBV9,13,few,CASSVVGTDTQYF,TGTGCCAGCAGCGTAGTGGGCACAGATACGCAGTATTTT
.,TRBJ2-3,TRBV6-6,11,many,CASSYSDTQYF,TGTGCCAGCAGTTACTCAGATACGCAGTATTTT
TRBD2,TRBJ2-5,TRBV5-5,19,.,CASSLEGLAGGLSPETQYF,TGTGCCAGCAGCTTGGAGGGACTAGCGGGGGGGCTCTCGCCAGAGACCCAGTACTTC
.,TRBJ2-4,TRBV12-3/TRBV12-4,15,many,CASSLNSLAKNIQYF,TGTGCCAGCAGTTTAAACAGTTTAGCCAAAAACATTCAGTACTTC
.,TRBJ1-5,TRBV6-2/TRBV6-3,15,many,CASSLWTASNQPQHF,TGTGCCAGCAGTTTATGGACAGCTAGCAATCAGCCCCAGCATTTT
.,TRBJ2-3,TRBV20-1,14,few,CSARLGPGTDAQYF,TGCAGTGCTAGACTGGGGCCTGGCACAGATGCGCAGTATTTT
.,TRBJ2-3,TRBV19,16,few,CASSISGLLNTDTQYF,TGTGCCAGTAGTATATCCGGACTATTAAACACAGATACGCAGTATTTT
.,TRBJ2-6,TRBV19,14,.,CVSSILAGANVLTF,TGTGTCAGTAGTATATTGGCAGGGGCCAACGTCCTGACTTTC
.,TRBJ2-7,TRBV13,12,.,CASSSDTHEQYF,TGTGCCAGCAGCTCGGACACGCACGAGCAGTACTTC
.,TRBJ1-2,TRBV4-1,15,.,CASSQETGAIYGYTF,TGCGCCAGCAGCCAAGAGACGGGGGCGATCTATGGCTACACCTTC
.,TRBJ2-2,TRBV6-2/TRBV6-3,18,few,CASSYAFGQSANTGELFF,TGTGCCAGCAGTTACGCCTTTGGACAGAGCGCAAACACCGGGGAGCTGTTTTTT
.,TRBJ2-2,TRBV14,14,many,CASSQGGQTGELFF,TGTGCCAGCAGCCAAGGAGGACAGACCGGGGAGCTGTTTTTT